Below are 21 T cell receptor beta chains sequenced from a single sample in a study of brain T cells in children with intractable seizures. Libraries were prepared by immunoSEQ multiplex PCR; TCRdb keeps only in-frame clonotypes and omits some of them. Of a few hundred thousand clones detected, over 90% appear once; the ten largest clones hold 5% to 7%. Stated time point: blood from clinic visit 5 months post-surgery; TSC patient then seizure free. This specimen was peripheral blood, taken 4 to 5 months after surgery. The receptors originated from a boy under two years old with tuberous sclerosis and intractable seizures.

V gene TRBV5-4 combines with J gene TRBJ1-2; 10 bases match TRBD1. CDR1 and CDR2 from the germline V gene are SGHNT and YYREEE (reference sequence). The CDR3 consists of 15 residues. V was pared by 2 bases and J by 4 bases, with 5 bases of the junction left unmatched. The CDR3, as DNA: TGTGCCAGCAGCTTACCCGGGACAGGGGCCTATGGCTACACCTTC. Translated: CASSLPGTGAYGYTF.

The V call is TRBV11-3, the J call TRBJ1-6; D is unclear. V shed 3 bases and J shed 8 bases, with 8 bases lying between them. Germline V gene lookup returns CDR1 SGHNT and CDR2 YENEEA. The CDR3 loop spans 13 amino acids. CDR3 sequence (DNA): TGTGCCAGCAGCTTTGACGGTTATTCACCCCTCCACTTT. Its protein is CASSFDGYSPLHF. Based on the CDR3 plus reference TRBV11-3 and TRBJ1-6, the full variable domain is EAGVVQSPRYKIIEKKQPVAFWCNPISGHNTLYWYLQNLGQGPELLIRYENEEAVDDSQLPKDRFSAERLKGVDSTLKIQPAELGDSAVYLCASSFDGYSPLHFGNGTRLTVT.

The gene calls are TRBV29-1 and TRBJ2-1, with D maybe TRBD2 (6 bases). Trimming removed 1 base at V and 0 bases at J, with 16 bases between. Per germline, CDR1 SQVTM and CDR2 ANQGSEA. The CDR3 extends over 17 amino acids. CDR3 protein: CSVEGWVAESSYNEQFF. CDR3 bases: TGCAGCGTTGAAGGTTGGGTAGCGGAATCCTCCTACAATGAGCAGTTCTTC.

This clone was found a few times. One end of the junction does not line up with germline, which may come from a read error. V usage is TRBV7-7 and J usage is TRBJ1-2; D is perhaps TRBD1 (5 bases). The CDR3 has 17 residues. Germline lookup yields CDR1 SSHAT and CDR2 FNYEAQ (reference sequence). The CDR3 nucleotides read TGTGCTAGCAGCTTACCTGCGTATGCGGGGACTATTAGTGGCTACACCTTC. Translating it yields CASSLPAYAGTISGYTF.

Comments on this clone: In the same sample, other DNA sequences code for this CDR3. The chain recombines TRBV11-2 with TRBJ2-7; no definite D call. The CDR3 sequence is 14 residues long. Germline V gene lookup returns CDR1 SGHAT and CDR2 FQNNGV. V lost 1 base, J lost 2 bases, and 9 bases lay in between. As DNA, the CDR3 is TGTGCCAGCAGCTTAGGATCAGGAACCTACGAGCAGTACTTC. Translation: CASSLGSGTYEQYF. The whole variable domain, remainder taken from reference TRBV11-2 and TRBJ2-7, is EAGVAQSPRYKIIEKRQSVAFWCNPISGHATLYWYQQILGQGPKLLIQFQNNGVVDDSQLPKDRFSAERLKGVDSTLKIQPAKLEDSAVYLCASSLGSGTYEQYFGPGTRLTVT.

The CDR3 DNA is TGTGCCAGCAGCCTCAGAATCACAGATACGCAGTATTTT. This encodes CASSLRITDTQYF. The chain links TRBV9 to TRBJ2-3; unclear D gene. Germline values: CDR1 SGDLS, CDR2 YYNGEE. This CDR3 comprises 13 residues. The V end lost 4 bases, the J end lost 2 bases, and 8 bases lay between the germline ends.

The V call is TRBV9, the J call TRBJ1-1, with 8 positions matching TRBD1. Per germline, CDR1 SGDLS and CDR2 YYNGEE. The junction had 10 bases not matched to a gene; V was cut back by 5 bases and J by 10 bases. This CDR3 spans 13 amino acids. The CDR3 region has the DNA TGTGCCAGCAGTGGGACAGGAATCGGGTCAGCTTTCTTT. Amino acid sequence: CASSGTGIGSAFF. Variable domain in full (rest from reference TRBV9 and TRBJ1-1): DSGVTQTPKHLITATGQRVTLRCSPRSGDLSVYWYQQSLDQGLQFLIQYYNGEERAKGNILERFSAQQFPDLHSELNLSSLELGDSALYFCASSGTGIGSAFFGQGTRLTVV.

This chain links TRBV7-8 with TRBJ2-4, with 13 bases aligning to TRBD2. After removal of 4 bases from V and 8 bases from J, the junction contained 17 bases not matched to a gene. The CDR3 is 19 amino acids. Germline CDR1 and CDR2: SGHVS and FQNEAQ. The DNA for the CDR3 is TGTGCCAGCAGCTCCTACGTAAGACTAGCGGGGGGCCCGAGGTACATTCAGTACTTC. Residues: CASSSYVRLAGGPRYIQYF.

CDR3 DNA: TGTGCCAGCAGTTTGCGGAACACTGAAGCTTTCTTT. Its protein product is CASSLRNTEAFF. This chain connects TRBV27 to TRBJ1-1; D uncertain. Per the germline V gene, CDR1 is MNHEY and CDR2 is SMNVEV (reference sequence). Trimming took off 3 bases at V and 1 base at J, with 3 bases between the two ends. The CDR3 contains 12 residues.

The table lists this clone with a count of one. J is TRBJ1-1 and V is TRBV18; 9 bases align to TRBD1. V was pared by 2 bases and J by 6 bases, with 4 bases of the junction left unmatched. Germline V gene lookup returns CDR1 KGHSH and CDR2 LQKENI. The CDR3 sequence is 14 residues long. Here the CDR3 reads CASSPFRQGAEAFF. Here the CDR3 DNA reads TGTGCCAGCTCACCATTCAGACAGGGGGCTGAAGCTTTCTTT.

The rearrangement joins TRBV12-5 to TRBJ1-2; TRBD1 matches 8 bases. Germline V gene sequence: CDR1 LGHNT, CDR2 FRNRAP. Unmatched junction bases numbered 13, after V lost 0 bases and J lost 4 bases. This CDR3 region has 18 residues. CDR3 sequence (DNA): TGTGCTAGTGGTTTGGTAAATTGGACAGGGTCTCCCATCTATGGCTACACCTTC. Amino acids: CASGLVNWTGSPIYGYTF.

CDR3: CASRLRDTSYEQYF. The CDR3 DNA is TGTGCAAGTCGCCTCCGGGACACCTCCTACGAGCAGTACTTC. This chain uses TRBV12-2 with TRBJ2-7; TRBD1, the table's D call, lacks a check against the DNA. TRBV12-2 is tagged as a pseudogene. This CDR3 region has 14 residues.

The CDR3 region has the DNA TGTGCCAGCAGTCCGTTTCCGGGACAGAGAGCGTTCTTC. It codes for CASSPFPGQRAFF. The V gene is TRBV3-1 (or the pseudogene TRBV3-2), the J gene TRBJ2-1, with TRBD1 identical over 7 bases. Per germline, CDR1 LGHDT and CDR2 YNNKEL (reference sequence). The CDR3 loop spans 13 amino acids. V was clipped by 6 bases and J by 15 bases; unmatched bases: 14.

This chain joins TRBV27 and TRBJ1-4, with 10 bases matching TRBD1. Looked up from germline, CDR1 is MNHEY and CDR2 is SMNVEV (reference sequence). This CDR3 has 14 amino acids. Trimming took 5 bases from V and 8 from J; bases not matched to a gene: 5. CDR3 nucleotide sequence: TGTGCCAGCAGTAGGACAGGGGGGTGGGAAAAACTGTTTTTT. Protein product: CASSRTGGWEKLFF.

The chain couples TRBV11-3 to TRBJ2-7, with 7 bases lining up with TRBD1. The trim removed 2 bases at V and 1 base at J, leaving 5 bases unmatched. Germline values: CDR1 SGHNT, CDR2 YENEEA. The CDR3 has 15 residues. DNA of the CDR3: TGTGCCAGCAGCTTACTATCAGGGGGTTCCTACGAGCAGTACTTC. Protein: CASSLLSGGSYEQYF.

The rearrangement joins TRBV3-1 (or the pseudogene TRBV3-2) to TRBJ2-7, with a tentative D call TRBD2 (5 bases). The V gene lost 0 bases and the J gene lost 8 bases, with 11 bases spanning the gap. In germline, CDR1 is LGHDT, CDR2 YNNKEL (reference sequence). The CDR3 runs 13 residues. CDR3 in amino acids: CASSQDLRGKQYF. The CDR3 region has the DNA TGTGCCAGCAGCCAAGATCTACGGGGTAAGCAGTACTTC.

The genes are TRBV2 and TRBJ1-2; no definite D call. The V gene lost 4 bases and the J gene lost 7 bases, with 7 bases spanning the gap. Germline lookup yields CDR1 SNHLY and CDR2 FYNNEI. The CDR3 is 11 residues long. This CDR3 is CASSGTLGYTF. The CDR3, as DNA: TGTGCCAGCAGTGGAACTCTTGGCTACACCTTC.

The V and J genes are TRBV27 and TRBJ1-1; D uncertain. CDR3 size: 13 residues. V was trimmed by 8 bases and J by 6 bases, leaving 16 bases between them. Germline CDR1 reads MNHEY; CDR2 reads SMNVEV (reference sequence). The CDR3 region is CASGLFGRAEAFF. CDR3 nucleotide sequence: TGTGCCAGCGGGTTGTTTGGTCGGGCTGAAGCTTTCTTT.

V gene TRBV29-1 combines with J gene TRBJ1-2; no clear D. CDR3 length equals 12 residues. Between the trimmed V and J ends, which lost 5 bases and 4 bases, there was a span of 11 bases. Germline assignment: CDR1 SQVTM and CDR2 ANQGSEA. CDR3 sequence: CSVLPEGYGYTF. CDR3 coding DNA: TGCAGCGTTTTACCCGAGGGCTATGGCTACACCTTC.

For the CDR3, the DNA is TGTGCCAGCAGACCAATTGGACGGCTGAACACTGAAGCTTTCTTT. Residues: CASRPIGRLNTEAFF. The chain combines TRBV27 with TRBJ1-1; no firm D call. Trimming left V 6 bases short and J 0 bases short, with 14 bases between. The germline V gene has CDR1 MNHEY and CDR2 SMNVEV (reference sequence). This CDR3 region has 15 residues.

The V call is TRBV7-8, the J call TRBJ1-6; D unclear. Germline CDR1 and CDR2: SGHVS and FQNEAQ. This CDR3 is built from 13 residues. V lost 3 bases and J 3 bases, leaving 3 bases between the germline ends. The CDR3 is CASSFDYNSPLHF. The CDR3 DNA is TGTGCCAGCAGCTTTGACTATAATTCACCCCTCCACTTT.